This T cell receptor beta chain came from a study of T cell responses to AZD1222 COVID-19 vaccine. Across the whole study: Second-dose intervals near 4 or 12 weeks were combined. Study-level results: Across the whole spike, CD4 TCRs peaked at regions 160-218 and 743-854.

Germline CDR1 and CDR2: SSHAT and FNYEAQ (reference sequence). The length of the CDR3 is 16 residues. Measured with immunoSEQ multiplex PCR; TCRdb has only the in-frame clones, and not every one. Here the sample spans over 130,000 clones, around nine tenths being singletons. A remark on this clone: As yet, its antigen is unknown. Its ends do not fully match the called genes, so a read error is possible.

This clonotype was sampled from an adult in good health. V is TRBV7-7 and J is TRBJ2-3, with TRBD2 matching 13 bases. Here the sequenced sample was peripheral blood, taken on day 0 of AZD1222 vaccination. The CDR3 loop reads CASSLGLAGAEDTQYF. CDR3 nucleotide sequence: TGTGCTAGCAGCTTAGGACTAGCGGGAGCTGAAGATACGCAGTATTTT.